The clone carrying this TCR beta chain has a single count. The sample belongs to a study of shared T cell receptors in the human thymus. Generated by immunoSEQ multiplex PCR, the TCRdb table keeps only in-frame clones and is missing some. The data contain 640,000 or so clones, around 87% of them seen just once; the ten biggest clones take up under 0.01%. The same data also contributed to another study, on human thymus T cells. That publication notes: In corrective heart surgery, resections were taken, and these provided the thymus tissue. Thymic and blood repertoires seemed to show skewed V and J gene use. Thymic repertoires of unrelated individuals were reported in related research to overlap highly.

The sample consisted of thymocytes. The clonotype was recovered from a boy under three years old with a congenital heart defect.

The CDR3 sequence is CASSLISSKGVPNSPLHF. DNA for the CDR3: TGTGCCAGCAGCTTAATATCGAGTAAGGGAGTTCCTAATTCACCCCTCCACTTT. The V call is TRBV7-2, the J call TRBJ1-6; D not certain. Per the germline V gene, CDR1 is SGHTA and CDR2 is FQGNSA. This CDR3 is 18 amino acids long. The ends were cut back, 2 bases at V and 6 bases at J, with 20 bases in the middle. The full variable domain, rest sourced from reference TRBV7-2 and TRBJ1-6, is GAGVSQSPSNKVTEKGKDVELRCDPISGHTALYWYRQSLGQGLEFLIYFQGNSAPDKSGLPSDRFSAERTGGSVSTLTIQRTQQEDSAVYLCASSLISSKGVPNSPLHFGNGTRLTVT.